Below, 29 T cell receptor beta chains from the same sample are listed, as sequenced in a study of cytomegalovirus exposure and HLA in healthy donors. PCR used 60 Vbeta primers and 13 Jbeta primers. TCRdb's table, derived via immunoSEQ multiplex PCR, lists solely in-frame clones and lacks some. The profile shows hundreds of thousands of clones, roughly 80% of them singletons. Sample: PBMCs. Receptor source: a man in his thirties or forties in good health and CMV-seronegative.

This clone was found once. The chain carries TRBV28 and TRBJ2-5; 8 bases line up with TRBD2. V trimming: 4 bases; J trimming: 5 bases; junction bases outside the gene matches: 12. The CDR3 length is 16 residues. Germline V CDR1 and CDR2: MDHEN, SYDVKM. In nucleotides, the CDR3 is TGTGCCAGCAGTTACAGCGGGGGCGCCTCCGTGGAGACCCAGTACTTC. Residues: CASSYSGGASVETQYF.

This clone was recorded once. V is TRBV2 and J is TRBJ1-5; possibly TRBD1 for D (6 bases). Germline V gene sequence: CDR1 SNHLY, CDR2 FYNNEI. The CDR3 is 14 residues long. V dropped 6 bases and J dropped 5 bases, with 14 bases sitting between them. CDR3 nucleotide sequence: TGTGCCAGCAGCAGGGGCCGGGGGGATCAGCCCCAGCATTTT. This translates into CASSRGRGDQPQHF.

Points on this clone: Other DNA sequences within the sample encode an identical CDR3. This rearrangement joins TRBV5-1 to TRBJ2-7; 7 nucleotides align to TRBD1. The germline gives CDR1 SGHRS, CDR2 YFSETQ. This CDR3 is 16 amino acids long. The V and J ends lost 4 bases and 1 base, in that order; junction bases with no gene match: 11. CDR3 bases: TGCGCCAGCAGCAATCCGACAGGGCGAGAGTCCTACGAGCAGTACTTC. As protein: CASSNPTGRESYEQYF.

The V gene is TRBV5-4, the J gene TRBJ2-2; D is undetermined. CDR1 is SGHNT, CDR2 YYREEE, per germline (reference sequence). Trimming removed 5 bases from V and 0 bases from J, with 14 bases in between. The CDR3 extends over 16 amino acids. The CDR3 region is CASRREVNSNTGELFF. The CDR3 bases are TGTGCCAGCAGGAGAGAGGTGAATTCGAACACCGGGGAGCTGTTTTTT. The variable domain in full, with the rest retrieved from reference TRBV5-4 and TRBJ2-2, is ETGVTQSPTHLIKTRGQQVTLRCSSQSGHNTVSWYQQALGQGPQFIFQYYREEENGRGNFPPRFSGLQFPNYSSELNVNALELDDSALYLCASRREVNSNTGELFFGEGSRLTVL.

This clone was detected only a few times. This sequence joins TRBV5-4 and TRBJ1-1, with D maybe TRBD1 (5 bases). The CDR3 is 14 amino acids. CDR1 and CDR2 from the germline V gene are SGHNT and YYREEE (reference sequence). The germline V and J ends were trimmed by 4 bases and 1 base, with 11 bases remaining between them. CDR3 DNA sequence: TGTGCCAGCAGCGGCGGGACGGAGAACACTGAAGCTTTCTTT. Its translation: CASSGGTENTEAFF.

Comments on this clone: An end of the junction differs from the germline gene, which may be a read error. The chain is built from TRBV7-2 and TRBJ2-6; 9 bases are shared with TRBD2. CDR3 size: 18 residues. The germline V gene has CDR1 SGHTA and CDR2 FQGNSA. In DNA, the CDR3 is TGTGCCAGCAGCCCCAGGGTTGGCGGGGGGGCTGGGGCCAGCGTCCTGACTTTC. Amino acids: CASSPRVGGGAGASVLTF.

Note on this clone: One end of the junction does not line up with germline, which may come from a read error. V gene TRBV5-4 combines with J gene TRBJ2-5; D remains ambiguous. CDR3 length equals 14 residues. CDR1 SGHNT and CDR2 YYREEE come from the germline V gene (reference sequence). The CDR3 DNA is TGTGCCAGCAGCTTGGAGGCTTCCCAAGAGGCCCAGTACTTC. Amino acids: CASSLEASQEAQYF.

This clone has just one count. The CDR3 DNA reads as TGTGCCAGCAGTTTAGGAGCTGGACAATTCACAGATACGCAGTATTTT. Encoded protein: CASSLGAGQFTDTQYF. The chain has TRBV28 and TRBJ2-3, with D possibly matching TRBD1 (5 bases). This CDR3 region has 16 residues. Germline loops: CDR1 MDHEN, CDR2 SYDVKM. V shed 2 bases and J shed 2 bases, with 14 bases lying between them.

The chain has TRBV27 and TRBJ2-3; 16 nucleotides align to TRBD2. The germline V gene encodes CDR1 MNHEY and CDR2 SMNVEV (reference sequence). V lost 5 bases, J lost 0 bases, and 5 bases stayed unmatched. CDR3 length: 18 amino acids. CDR3 in amino acids: CASSMGLAGGASTDTQYF. CDR3 nucleotide sequence: TGTGCCAGCAGTATGGGACTAGCGGGGGGGGCTAGCACAGATACGCAGTATTTT.

V is TRBV4-1 and J is TRBJ1-2, with unresolved D. Trimming took off 1 base at V and 1 base at J, with 13 bases between the two ends. Germline CDR1 MGHRA, CDR2 YSYEKL. The CDR3 has 16 residues. The CDR3 nucleotides are TGCGCCAGCAGCCAAGTGTTTAGCGCTAATAACTATGGCTACACCTTC. Translation gives CASSQVFSANNYGYTF.

The chain joins TRBV5-4 to TRBJ2-7; TRBD1 agrees at 10 bases. The CDR3 length is 13 residues. V gave up 3 bases and J gave up 4 bases; unmatched junction bases: 1. CDR1 and CDR2 (germline): SGHNT, YYREEE (reference sequence). CDR3 sequence reads: CASSWTGGYEQYF. In DNA form, the CDR3 reads TGTGCCAGCAGCTGGACAGGGGGATACGAGCAGTACTTC.

The chain uses TRBV27 and TRBJ2-2; possibly TRBD1 for D (5 bases). Germline values: CDR1 MNHEY, CDR2 SMNVEV (reference sequence). Between the trimmed V and J ends, which lost 2 bases and 6 bases, there was a span of 7 bases. The CDR3 extends over 13 amino acids. In nucleotides, the CDR3 is TGTGCCAGCAGTTTAAGGGGCCCCGGGGAGCTGTTTTTT. Its protein is CASSLRGPGELFF.

As for this clone: Relative to the germline gene, one junction end is altered; a read error may explain this. The chain couples TRBV7-9 to TRBJ2-7; D possibly corresponds to TRBD1 (6 bases). CDR1 is SEHNR and CDR2 is FQNEAQ in the germline V gene (reference sequence). This CDR3 has 12 residues. DNA of the CDR3: TGTTCCAGCAGCGAGGACAGCTACGAGCAGTACTTC. This translates into CSSSEDSYEQYF.

The V call is TRBV7-8, the J call TRBJ2-3; TRBD2 might be the D (6 bases). V was pared by 7 bases and J by 0 bases, with 14 bases between. The CDR3 covers 15 residues. Germline-derived CDR1 and CDR2 are SGHVS and FQNEAQ. CDR3 sequence reads: CASKEGTTSTDTQYF. The CDR3 bases are TGTGCCAGCAAGGAGGGCACCACTAGCACAGATACGCAGTATTTT.

The V and J genes are TRBV2 and TRBJ2-7; possible D gene TRBD2, 5 bases. The CDR3 has 11 residues. The germline V and J ends were trimmed by 7 bases and 9 bases, with 13 bases remaining between them. Looked up from germline, CDR1 is SNHLY and CDR2 is FYNNEI. Written as DNA, the CDR3 is TGTGCCAGCATCTCGAGGGTCTGGCAGTACTTC. It specifies CASISRVWQYF.

The gene calls are TRBV5-4 and TRBJ2-3; the match to TRBD2 covers 7 bases. V lost 0 bases and J lost 1; bases outside the gene matches: 5. The CDR3 is 16 residues long. The V gene's germline CDR1 is SGHNT and CDR2 YYREEE (reference sequence). The CDR3, as DNA: TGTGCCAGCAGCTTGGGCCTAAGCGGGGGCACAGATACGCAGTATTTT. As protein: CASSLGLSGGTDTQYF.

This clone was counted only a few times. The chain combines TRBV5-6 with TRBJ1-1; TRBD1 agrees at 7 bases. CDR3 size: 16 residues. V lost 0 bases to trimming and J lost 1 base; unmatched junction nucleotides: 6. Germline V gives CDR1 SGHDT, CDR2 YYEEEE. The CDR3 reads CASSLGLAGGNTEAFF. In DNA, the CDR3 is TGTGCCAGCAGCTTGGGTTTGGCAGGGGGGAACACTGAAGCTTTCTTT.

The V call is TRBV28, the J call TRBJ1-2; maybe TRBD1 (6 bases). V shed 2 bases and J shed 6 bases, with 13 bases lying between them. The CDR3 runs 14 residues. Germline assignment: CDR1 MDHEN and CDR2 SYDVKM. For the CDR3, the DNA is TGTGCCAGCAGTTTAACCCATCCAGGGGATGGCTACACCTTC. Translation gives CASSLTHPGDGYTF.

As DNA, the CDR3 is TGTGCCAGCAGTTTAACCAGGGTCCATGAGCAGTTCTTC. Translated: CASSLTRVHEQFF. The chain joins TRBV27 to TRBJ2-1; possible D gene TRBD1, 5 bases. CDR1 is MNHEY and CDR2 is SMNVEV in the germline V gene (reference sequence). There are 13 residues in the CDR3. The germline V and J ends were trimmed by 2 bases and 8 bases, with 10 bases remaining between them.

J is TRBJ2-1 and V is TRBV28, with 8 bases lining up with TRBD2. J lost 10 bases, V lost 4 bases, and 15 bases had no gene match. There are 16 residues in the CDR3. From germline, CDR1 is MDHEN and CDR2 SYDVKM. The CDR3 DNA is TGTGCCAGCAGTTCAATCGTCGGGCGGGGGGAAGAGGAGCAGTTCTTC. Its protein product is CASSSIVGRGEEEQFF. The full variable domain, its missing parts supplied by reference TRBV28 and TRBJ2-1, is DVKVTQSSRYLVKRTGEKVFLECVQDMDHENMFWYRQDPGLGLRLIYFSYDVKMKEKGDIPEGYSVSREKKERFSLILESASTNQTSMYLCASSSIVGRGEEEQFFGPGTRLTVL.

This clone has a single count. The gene calls are TRBV10-3 and TRBJ1-1; D ambiguous. Germline loops: CDR1 ENHRY, CDR2 SYGVKD. CDR3 length: 15 amino acids. V was cut by 2 bases and J by 0 bases, with 10 bases left in between. CDR3 residues: CAISENGGMNTEAFF. CDR3 nucleotide sequence: TGTGCCATCAGTGAGAATGGAGGGATGAACACTGAAGCTTTCTTT.

This clone has just a few counts. The V call is TRBV2, the J call TRBJ1-4, with TRBD1 matching over 9 bases. In germline, CDR1 is SNHLY, CDR2 FYNNEI. The CDR3 runs to 12 residues. After removal of 10 bases from V and 5 bases from J, the junction contained 2 bases not matched to a gene. The CDR3 protein is CAIGTGNEKLFF. The CDR3 DNA reads TGTGCCATCGGGACAGGGAATGAAAAACTGTTTTTT.

In its sample, this clone was seen once. The chain is built from TRBV6-6 and TRBJ2-1; weak D call: TRBD1 (6 bases). The V and J ends lost 10 bases and 1 base respectively, with 14 bases between them. The germline CDR1 and CDR2 sequences are MNHNY and SVGAGI (reference sequence). This CDR3 is built from 14 residues. The DNA for the CDR3 is TGTGCCATAAACCTAGGGGGATCCTACAATGAGCAGTTCTTC. It translates to CAINLGGSYNEQFF.

The chain joins TRBV27 to TRBJ2-7; maybe TRBD1 (6 bases). V was trimmed by 0 bases and J by 4 bases, leaving 13 bases between them. The germline gives CDR1 MNHEY, CDR2 SMNVEV (reference sequence). There are 15 residues in the CDR3. As DNA, the CDR3 is TGTGCCAGCAGTTTATCTGGGGGCTATGCGTACGAGCAGTACTTC. This encodes CASSLSGGYAYEQYF.

This chain links TRBV6-1 with TRBJ2-3; TRBD1 matches 7 bases. Germline V gene sequence: CDR1 MNHNS, CDR2 SASEGT. V dropped 6 bases and J dropped 6; count of bases not matched to a gene: 6. This CDR3 has 13 residues. CDR3 sequence reads: CASRLDRVDTQYF. Written as DNA, the CDR3 is TGTGCCAGCAGGCTTGACAGGGTGGATACGCAGTATTTT.

This chain's CDR3 is CASSVRTGGNEKLFF. The CDR3 region has the DNA TGTGCCAGCAGCGTACGGACAGGGGGAAACGAAAAACTGTTTTTT. This chain links TRBV4-2 with TRBJ1-4, with 10 bases identical to TRBD1. Unmatched junction bases numbered 8, after V lost 5 bases and J lost 8 bases. The CDR3 is 15 amino acids. Germline V CDR1 and CDR2: LGHNA, YNFKEQ.

The chain couples TRBV6-5 to TRBJ1-1; TRBD1 is a possible D gene (6 bases). The CDR3 has 14 amino acids. The germline V gene encodes CDR1 MNHEY and CDR2 SVGAGI. Trimming removed 8 bases from V and 2 bases from J, with 15 bases in between. The CDR3 DNA reads TGTGCCAGCGGGCGGGGAGGGGGAAACACTGAAGCTTTCTTT. Translating it yields CASGRGGGNTEAFF.

The chain uses TRBV10-3 and TRBJ2-3, with no clear D. Trimming stripped 3 bases from V and 1 base from J, with 5 bases between. Germline loops: CDR1 ENHRY, CDR2 SYGVKD. The CDR3 runs 13 residues. The CDR3 coding sequence is TGTGCCATCAGTGACCGGGGCACAGATACGCAGTATTTT. Residues: CAISDRGTDTQYF.

The chain recombines TRBV28 with TRBJ1-2; D is unresolved. The CDR3 sequence is 14 residues long. Germline V lookup: CDR1 MDHEN, CDR2 SYDVKM. V shed 6 bases and J shed 8 bases, with 19 bases lying between them. CDR3 in amino acids: CASSLGRAVDGYTF. The CDR3 DNA follows: TGTGCCAGCAGCCTCGGGAGGGCCGTGGACGGCTACACCTTC.